Below, one T cell receptor beta chain is given with its context. The antigen this receptor binds is unknown. This may arise from a read error, as a much more abundant clone is one base away. V sheds 1 base and J sheds 5 bases, leaving 8 bases between their ends. The CDR3 measures 13 amino acids from cysteine to phenylalanine. Here the CDR3 DNA is all that survives: 39 bases in frame from base 1. Libraries were prepared through multiplex PCR. Sequencer: Illumina HiSeq 4000. TCR beta libraries were built with iRepertoire HTBI primers and Arm-PCR amplification of CDR3 regions. Before sequencing, the PCR products underwent gel purification. The source study handled its data this way. A total of 60 to 80 TRBV and under 15 TRBJ segments were identified across samples and were used for gene usage analysis of CDR3 amino acid clonotypes. Filtered high-quality paired reads were merged into contigs using COPE and FqMerger. Contigs were aligned with BLAST to IMGT TRBV, TRBD and TRBJ reference genes, and CDR3 was defined per IMGT. Highly expanded clones were defined as clonotypes with a frequency above 0.1%. Shannon entropy served as the measure of repertoire diversity, while the Gini coefficient captured V-J evenness. A clonotype was considered public if more than one individual shared it. TCRdb reanalyzed the raw reads on its own, using fastp at Q25 for trimming and MiXCR for clone calling, and kept in-frame beta chains. Every distinct CDR3 protein forms one entry, paired with its most common genes and DNA. It is TCRdb's table, rather than the study itself, that gives the V and J calls and clone size. The sample yields roughly 300,000 distinct CDR3 sequences; roughly 21% were counted once. The top ten clonotypes cover approximately 60% of the sample.

The sample's time point label, decoded: persistent/refractory GD, antithyroid drugs over 5 years with positive TRAb. For both TCR sequencing and RNA sequencing, RNA was extracted from PBMCs using TRIzol. Graves' disease was diagnosed according to American Thyroid Association guidelines. Recruitment of patients was carried out at an endocrinology department in Xi'an, China. Each patient gave approximately 10 milliliters of peripheral blood, collected in an EDTA anticoagulant tube. Ficoll Paque Plus density gradient separation was used to isolate PBMCs, and no further T cell sorting was done. An Agilent 2100 Bioanalyzer and agarose gel were used to check RNA quality, while a NanoDrop 2000 measured RNA concentration. The source of the sample is a study of regulatory T cells in long-lasting Graves disease (dated by TCRdb to the early 2020s). Context from the whole study: Persistent Graves' disease meant more than 5 years of antithyroid drug treatment with TSH receptor autoantibodies that stayed positive. Persistent Graves' disease patients were compared with newly diagnosed Graves' disease patients by peripheral blood TCR sequencing and RNA sequencing. The study took place in China and was registered as a clinical trial. A total of roughly 33 samples were covered by TCR sequencing, comprising about 13 persistent and around 20 newly diagnosed Graves' disease patients. In the clinical cohort, patients with persistent Graves' disease had used antithyroid drugs for an average of about 10.3 years. Paper-wide results and their limitations: Lower TCR Shannon entropy and fewer highly expanded clones were observed in persistent Graves' disease patients than in newly diagnosed patients, which suggested clonal expansion. TRBV28, TRBJ1-2 and TRBJ2-5 were preferentially used in persistent disease, while TRBV20-1 and TRBJ2-1 were favored in newly diagnosed disease. Patients with persistent disease shared more public clonotypes (fewer than 3,000) than newly diagnosed patients did (966). Sequencing and analysis were limited to the TCR beta chain. Only peripheral blood was studied, because thyroid tissue, the primary lesion, was inaccessible. The authors acknowledged the small sample size as a limitation that may reduce accuracy.

The chain is encoded by TRBV12-3 or TRBV12-4 joined to TRBJ2-5, with an unclear D gene assignment. The TCR originated in a female donor with Graves disease. This specimen consisted of peripheral blood mononuclear cells (PBMCs), obtained when the disease was refractory, from a patient treated with antithyroid drugs. CDR3 region: CASSLGRTETQYF. The DNA sequence reads TGTGCCAGCAGTTTAGGAAGGACGGAGACCCAGTACTTC.